This T cell receptor (beta chain) was sequenced during a study of blood T cell repertoires in COVID-19. Overall study context: The study drew acute and convalescent COVID-19 samples from the United States, Italy and Spain. T cells, B-cell-depleted T cells, or PBMCs provided the cDNA or gDNA that served as material.

As processed by the authors: Estimation of nucleated cell counts was performed using reference gene primer amplification. The data were produced by immunoSEQ multiplex PCR, yet TCRdb's version contains in-frame clones alone and is incomplete. V and J calls plus clone size are reproduced from that table; the DNA served to infer D and trimming. The sample includes around 250,000 clones, about 86% of them seen just once. The CDR3 runs 12 residues. The V gene end was trimmed by 2 bases and the J gene end by 7 bases; junction bases not matched to a gene: 4. The V gene's germline CDR1 is GTSNPN and CDR2 SVGIG (reference sequence).

The sequenced sample was peripheral blood. The chain couples TRBV30 to TRBJ1-2, with TRBD1 matching over 7 bases. The clonotype was recovered from a middle-aged man with active or convalescent COVID-19. The CDR3 loop is CAWSRDSTGYTF. CDR3 sequence (DNA): TGTGCCTGGAGTCGGGACAGCACTGGCTACACCTTC.